The entry that follows covers one T cell receptor (beta chain) sequence. This record comes from a study of blood T cell repertoires in COVID-19. Those enrolled, adults aged about 18 to 89 years, came from about two dozen US areas. J lost 4 bases, V lost 5 bases, and 11 bases had no gene match. This CDR3 has 16 amino acids. Germline assignment: CDR1 SEHNR and CDR2 FQNEAQ (reference sequence). TCRdb keeps only in-frame clones here, not all; method: immunoSEQ multiplex PCR. Seen here are approximately 230,000 clones, 85% to 90% observed once, and the top ten hold less than 2%. What was sequenced was PBMCs or T cells enriched from blood (not recorded which). The rearrangement joins TRBV7-9 to TRBJ2-7; TRBD1 matches 10 bases. The sequence was collected from a man between 40 and 49 years old who had recovered from COVID-19. In DNA, the CDR3 is TGTGCCAGCAGCCCCACCGCGGGACAGGGGATGTACGAGCAGTACTTC. Translating gives CASSPTAGQGMYEQYF. Variable domain in full (rest from reference TRBV7-9 and TRBJ2-7): DTGVSQNPRHKITKRGQNVTFRCDPISEHNRLYWYRQTLGQGPEFLTYFQNEAQLEKSRLLSDRFSAERPKGSFSTLEIQRTEQGDSAMYLCASSPTAGQGMYEQYFGPGTRLTVT.